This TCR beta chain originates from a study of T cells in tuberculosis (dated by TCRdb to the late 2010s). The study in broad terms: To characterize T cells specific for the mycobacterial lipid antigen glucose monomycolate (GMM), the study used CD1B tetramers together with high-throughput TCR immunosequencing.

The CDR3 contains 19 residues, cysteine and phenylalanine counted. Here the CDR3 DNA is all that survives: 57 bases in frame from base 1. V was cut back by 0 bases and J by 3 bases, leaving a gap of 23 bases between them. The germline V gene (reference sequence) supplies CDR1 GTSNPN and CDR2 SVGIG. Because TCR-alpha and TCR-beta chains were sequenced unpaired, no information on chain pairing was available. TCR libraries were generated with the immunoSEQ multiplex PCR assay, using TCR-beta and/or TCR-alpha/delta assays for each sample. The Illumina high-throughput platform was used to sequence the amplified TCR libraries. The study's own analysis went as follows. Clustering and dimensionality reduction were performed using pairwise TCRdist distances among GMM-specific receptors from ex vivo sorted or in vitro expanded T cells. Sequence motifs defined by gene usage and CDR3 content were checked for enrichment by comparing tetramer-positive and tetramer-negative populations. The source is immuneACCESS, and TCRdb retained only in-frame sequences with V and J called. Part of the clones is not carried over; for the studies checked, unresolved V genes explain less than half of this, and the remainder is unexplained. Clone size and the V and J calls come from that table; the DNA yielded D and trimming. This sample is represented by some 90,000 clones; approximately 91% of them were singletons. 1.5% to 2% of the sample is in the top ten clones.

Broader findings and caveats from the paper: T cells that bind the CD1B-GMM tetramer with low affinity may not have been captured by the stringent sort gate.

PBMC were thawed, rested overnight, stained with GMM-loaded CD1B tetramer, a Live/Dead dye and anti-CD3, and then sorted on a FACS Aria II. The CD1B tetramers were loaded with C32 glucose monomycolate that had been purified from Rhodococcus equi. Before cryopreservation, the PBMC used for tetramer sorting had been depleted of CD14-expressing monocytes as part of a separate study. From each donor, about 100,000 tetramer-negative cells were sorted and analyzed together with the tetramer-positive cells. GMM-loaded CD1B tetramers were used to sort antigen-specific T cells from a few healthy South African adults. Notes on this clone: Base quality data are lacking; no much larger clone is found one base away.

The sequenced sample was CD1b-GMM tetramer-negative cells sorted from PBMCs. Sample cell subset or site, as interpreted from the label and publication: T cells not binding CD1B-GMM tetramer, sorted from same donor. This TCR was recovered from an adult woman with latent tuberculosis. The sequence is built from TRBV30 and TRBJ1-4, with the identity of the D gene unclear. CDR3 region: CAWSVPRLGSGRANEKLFF. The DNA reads TGTGCCTGGAGTGTACCCCGGCTTGGTTCCGGGAGGGCTAATGAAAAACTGTTTTTT.